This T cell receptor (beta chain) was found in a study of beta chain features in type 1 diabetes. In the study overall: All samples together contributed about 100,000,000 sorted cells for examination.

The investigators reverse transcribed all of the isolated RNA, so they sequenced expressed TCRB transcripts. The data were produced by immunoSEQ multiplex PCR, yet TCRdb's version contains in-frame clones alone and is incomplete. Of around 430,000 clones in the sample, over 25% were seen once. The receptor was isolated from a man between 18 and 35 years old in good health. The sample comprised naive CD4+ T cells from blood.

CDR3 bases: TGCAGCGCCGCCGGGGACCGGGGGTCCTACGAGCAGTACTTC. Translation gives CSAAGDRGSYEQYF. The V and J genes are TRBV29-1 and TRBJ2-7; D perhaps matches TRBD2 (6 bases). Germline V gene sequence: CDR1 SQVTM, CDR2 ANQGSEA. The CDR3 runs 14 residues. The V end lost 7 bases, the J end lost 1 base, and 17 bases lay between the germline ends.